A selection of T cell receptor beta chains follows, all from one sample in a study of T cell changes during pregnancy in multiple sclerosis. Profiled with immunoSEQ multiplex PCR; TCRdb holds only in-frame clones, not every one. The repertoire holds fewer than 35,000 clones, with roughly nine tenths as singletons. The specimen was CD4+ T cells from peripheral blood mononuclear cells, collected in the third trimester of pregnancy. The receptors here all came from a female donor in good health, enrolled as a control in a pregnancy study. The CDR3 runs from the conserved cysteine through the conserved F or W. Fields, in order: clone size, V gene, J gene, D gene, CDR3 protein, CDR3 DNA. A D gene is named only where the DNA matches it firmly. Clone size is stated in some rows and not others, as once, few, many or a class when expanded.

abundance: -; v_gene: TRBV4-2; j_gene: TRBJ2-1; d_gene: -; CDR3aa: CASSQNLRDGNEQFF; CDR3nt: TGTGCCAGCAGCCAAAACTTGCGGGATGGCAATGAGCAGTTCTTC
abundance: once; v_gene: TRBV28; j_gene: TRBJ1-2; d_gene: -; CDR3aa: CASSLGSGYGYTF; CDR3nt: TGTGCCAGCAGTTTAGGGTCGGGGTATGGCTACACCTTC
abundance: -; v_gene: TRBV5-1; j_gene: TRBJ1-1; d_gene: TRBD1; CDR3aa: CASSLDRQGNGRAFF; CDR3nt: TGCGCCAGCAGCTTGGATAGACAGGGTAACGGGAGAGCTTTCTTT
abundance: -; v_gene: TRBV19; j_gene: TRBJ2-3; d_gene: -; CDR3aa: CASTQQAGLIGDTQYF; CDR3nt: TGTGCCAGTACCCAGCAGGCGGGGCTCATTGGAGATACGCAGTATTTT
abundance: -; v_gene: TRBV7-2; j_gene: TRBJ2-3; d_gene: -; CDR3aa: CASSLDWRDTQYF; CDR3nt: TGTGCCAGCAGCTTAGACTGGAGAGATACGCAGTATTTT
abundance: -; v_gene: TRBV5-8; j_gene: TRBJ1-2; d_gene: -; CDR3aa: CASSLRTHGYTF; CDR3nt: TGTGCCAGCAGCTTGCGGACACATGGCTACACCTTC
abundance: -; v_gene: TRBV7-9; j_gene: TRBJ1-1; d_gene: -; CDR3aa: CASSLLSGDTEAFF; CDR3nt: TGTGCCAGCAGCTTGCTCTCTGGAGACACTGAAGCTTTCTTT
abundance: -; v_gene: TRBV5-1; j_gene: TRBJ1-2; d_gene: TRBD1; CDR3aa: CASSSITGGEGYGYTF; CDR3nt: TGCGCCAGCAGCTCAATTACAGGGGGAGAAGGCTATGGCTACACCTTC
abundance: -; v_gene: TRBV30; j_gene: TRBJ2-3; d_gene: TRBD2; CDR3aa: CAWTLAGGTDTQYF; CDR3nt: TGTGCCTGGACACTAGCGGGGGGCACAGATACGCAGTATTTT
abundance: -; v_gene: TRBV7-2; j_gene: TRBJ2-1; d_gene: TRBD2; CDR3aa: CASSLTGEGQFF; CDR3nt: TGTGCCAGCAGCTTGACCGGGGAGGGGCAGTTCTTC
abundance: -; v_gene: TRBV6-5; j_gene: TRBJ1-6; d_gene: -; CDR3aa: CASSPIDSFSSPLHF; CDR3nt: TGTGCCAGCAGTCCCATCGACAGTTTCAGTTCACCCCTCCACTTT
abundance: -; v_gene: TRBV4-2; j_gene: TRBJ2-5; d_gene: TRBD2; CDR3aa: CASSHRGLAEETQYF; CDR3nt: TGTGCCAGCAGCCACAGAGGACTAGCGGAAGAGACCCAGTACTTC
abundance: -; v_gene: TRBV15; j_gene: TRBJ1-2; d_gene: -; CDR3aa: CATSSASGGGYTF; CDR3nt: TGTGCCACCAGCAGCGCTAGCGGAGGGGGCTACACCTTC
abundance: -; v_gene: TRBV5-4; j_gene: TRBJ2-3; d_gene: TRBD2; CDR3aa: CASSSPPGGGADTQYF; CDR3nt: TGTGCCAGCAGTTCTCCCCCGGGAGGTGGGGCAGATACGCAGTATTTT
abundance: -; v_gene: TRBV11-2; j_gene: TRBJ1-1; d_gene: -; CDR3aa: CASSFGLSEAFF; CDR3nt: TGTGCCAGCAGCTTTGGGCTTTCTGAAGCTTTCTTT
abundance: -; v_gene: TRBV6-5; j_gene: TRBJ2-7; d_gene: TRBD2; CDR3aa: CASSYRVAGGLDEQYF; CDR3nt: TGTGCCAGCAGTTACAGAGTAGCGGGGGGGCTGGACGAGCAGTACTTC
abundance: once; v_gene: TRBV6-5; j_gene: TRBJ1-1; d_gene: TRBD1; CDR3aa: CASSRTGKTFF; CDR3nt: TGTGCCAGCAGTCGGACAGGGAAAACTTTCTTT
abundance: -; v_gene: TRBV7-9; j_gene: TRBJ2-3; d_gene: -; CDR3aa: CASSSLTDTQYF; CDR3nt: TGTGCCAGCAGCTCTCTCACAGATACGCAGTATTTT
abundance: -; v_gene: TRBV11-2; j_gene: TRBJ2-3; d_gene: TRBD1; CDR3aa: CASSSDDRGILTDTQYF; CDR3nt: TGTGCCAGCAGCTCCGACGACAGGGGGATCCTCACAGATACGCAGTATTTT
abundance: -; v_gene: TRBV18; j_gene: TRBJ2-1; d_gene: TRBD1; CDR3aa: CASSGQGVNNEQFF; CDR3nt: TGTGCCAGCTCGGGACAGGGTGTCAATAATGAGCAGTTCTTC
abundance: -; v_gene: TRBV7-9; j_gene: TRBJ1-6; d_gene: TRBD1; CDR3aa: CASSLGQENSPLHF; CDR3nt: TGTGCCAGCAGCCTGGGACAGGAGAATTCACCCCTCCACTTT
abundance: -; v_gene: TRBV28; j_gene: TRBJ1-2; d_gene: -; CDR3aa: CASSSLHYGYTF; CDR3nt: TGTGCCAGCAGTTCCCTTCACTATGGCTACACCTTC
abundance: once; v_gene: TRBV27; j_gene: TRBJ2-2; d_gene: -; CDR3aa: CAGRDSSGGELFF; CDR3nt: TGTGCCGGCCGGGACTCCTCAGGTGGGGAGCTGTTTTTT
abundance: -; v_gene: TRBV5-1; j_gene: TRBJ2-2; d_gene: -; CDR3aa: CASSLGVSPGELFF; CDR3nt: TGCGCCAGCAGCTTGGGAGTTTCCCCCGGGGAGCTGTTTTTT
abundance: -; v_gene: TRBV27; j_gene: TRBJ1-4; d_gene: TRBD1; CDR3aa: CASSSGQNNEKLFF; CDR3nt: TGTGCCAGCAGTTCGGGACAGAATAATGAAAAACTGTTTTTT
abundance: -; v_gene: TRBV18; j_gene: TRBJ1-2; d_gene: -; CDR3aa: CASSPNRSYGYTF; CDR3nt: TGTGCCAGCTCACCAAACAGGTCATATGGCTACACCTTC
abundance: once; v_gene: TRBV14; j_gene: TRBJ1-5; d_gene: -; CDR3aa: CASSQDLGGPQHF; CDR3nt: TGTGCCAGCAGCCAGGACTTGGGCGGGCCCCAGCATTTT
abundance: once; v_gene: TRBV5-4; j_gene: TRBJ1-1; d_gene: TRBD1; CDR3aa: CASSHTQGGAYTEAFF; CDR3nt: TGTGCCAGCAGCCATACCCAGGGGGGCGCGTACACTGAAGCTTTCTTT
abundance: -; v_gene: TRBV25-1; j_gene: TRBJ2-7; d_gene: -; CDR3aa: CASGKESGAYEQYF; CDR3nt: TGTGCCAGCGGGAAGGAAAGCGGTGCCTACGAGCAGTACTTC
abundance: -; v_gene: TRBV28; j_gene: TRBJ1-4; d_gene: -; CDR3aa: CASGRTNEKLFF; CDR3nt: TGTGCCAGCGGTAGAACTAATGAAAAACTGTTTTTT
abundance: -; v_gene: TRBV11-2; j_gene: TRBJ2-4; d_gene: -; CDR3aa: CASSLSGGRNIQYF; CDR3nt: TGTGCCAGCAGCCTCTCGGGGGGCAGAAACATTCAGTACTTC
abundance: -; v_gene: TRBV6-1; j_gene: TRBJ1-1; d_gene: -; CDR3aa: CATRTVLNTEAFF; CDR3nt: TGTGCCACGCGGACAGTCCTGAACACTGAAGCTTTCTTT
abundance: -; v_gene: TRBV11-2; j_gene: TRBJ1-5; d_gene: -; CDR3aa: CASSLSLNQPQHF; CDR3nt: TGTGCCAGCAGCTTATCCCTAAATCAGCCCCAGCATTTT
abundance: -; v_gene: TRBV15; j_gene: TRBJ2-3; d_gene: TRBD1; CDR3aa: CATSKGQRTDTQYF; CDR3nt: TGTGCCACCAGCAAGGGACAGAGAACAGATACGCAGTATTTT
abundance: -; v_gene: TRBV23-1; j_gene: TRBJ2-3; d_gene: TRBD1; CDR3aa: CASSQSPGQGRRTDTQYF; CDR3nt: TGCGCCAGCAGTCAATCCCCCGGACAGGGTAGGAGGACAGATACGCAGTATTTT
abundance: -; v_gene: TRBV28; j_gene: TRBJ2-1; d_gene: -; CDR3aa: CASSPRREQFF; CDR3nt: TGTGCCAGCAGCCCTCGCAGGGAGCAGTTCTTC
abundance: -; v_gene: TRBV7-3; j_gene: TRBJ2-3; d_gene: TRBD1; CDR3aa: CASSSGQGITSTDTQYF; CDR3nt: TGTGCCAGCAGCTCTGGACAGGGGATAACTAGCACAGATACGCAGTATTTT
abundance: -; v_gene: TRBV4-1; j_gene: TRBJ1-5; d_gene: TRBD1; CDR3aa: CASSQRGQISNQPQHF; CDR3nt: TGCGCCAGCAGCCAGAGGGGACAGATTAGCAATCAGCCCCAGCATTTT
abundance: -; v_gene: TRBV6-5; j_gene: TRBJ2-1; d_gene: TRBD1; CDR3aa: CASRRQGAMGDEQFF; CDR3nt: TGTGCCAGCAGGCGACAGGGGGCCATGGGGGATGAGCAGTTCTTC
abundance: -; v_gene: TRBV6-1; j_gene: TRBJ1-5; d_gene: TRBD1; CDR3aa: CASSHRGRNQPQHF; CDR3nt: TGTGCCAGCAGCCACAGGGGGCGGAATCAGCCCCAGCATTTT
abundance: -; v_gene: TRBV5-1; j_gene: TRBJ2-2; d_gene: -; CDR3aa: CASSERPARTGELFF; CDR3nt: TGCGCCAGCAGCGAGCGGCCAGCCAGAACCGGGGAGCTGTTTTTT
abundance: -; v_gene: TRBV27; j_gene: TRBJ2-2; d_gene: -; CDR3aa: CASSSTSGTGELFF; CDR3nt: TGTGCCAGCAGTTCCACCTCAGGGACCGGGGAGCTGTTTTTT
abundance: -; v_gene: TRBV19; j_gene: TRBJ2-2; d_gene: TRBD2; CDR3aa: CASSIDPAGGPIWRELFF; CDR3nt: TGTGCCAGTAGTATAGATCCGGCGGGAGGGCCAATATGGAGGGAGCTGTTTTTT
abundance: -; v_gene: TRBV7-2; j_gene: TRBJ1-1; d_gene: -; CDR3aa: CASSVQANTEAFF; CDR3nt: TGTGCCAGCAGCGTACAGGCGAACACTGAAGCTTTCTTT
abundance: -; v_gene: TRBV7-2; j_gene: TRBJ2-1; d_gene: -; CDR3aa: CASSPQVATSYNEQFF; CDR3nt: TGTGCCAGCAGCCCCCAGGTAGCGACCTCCTACAATGAGCAGTTCTTC
abundance: -; v_gene: TRBV6-1; j_gene: TRBJ2-1; d_gene: -; CDR3aa: CASSETGLLEQFF; CDR3nt: TGTGCCAGCAGTGAAACGGGACTCCTCGAGCAGTTCTTC
abundance: -; v_gene: TRBV11-2; j_gene: TRBJ2-7; d_gene: TRBD2; CDR3aa: CASRSKAASGNYEQYF; CDR3nt: TGTGCCAGCAGATCAAAAGCGGCTAGCGGAAACTACGAGCAGTACTTC
abundance: once; v_gene: TRBV6-1; j_gene: TRBJ2-1; d_gene: -; CDR3aa: CASSWGPGVDNEQFF; CDR3nt: TGTGCCAGCAGCTGGGGCCCAGGGGTGGACAATGAGCAGTTCTTC
abundance: -; v_gene: TRBV28; j_gene: TRBJ1-2; d_gene: -; CDR3aa: CASSLVDSYYGYTF; CDR3nt: TGTGCCAGCAGTTTAGTGGACAGCTACTATGGCTACACCTTC
abundance: -; v_gene: TRBV6-6; j_gene: TRBJ1-2; d_gene: -; CDR3aa: CASSGGSVDGPYGYTF; CDR3nt: TGTGCCAGCAGCGGGGGTAGTGTGGACGGACCTTATGGCTACACCTTC